This is a list of T cell receptor beta chains from one sample in a study of shared clonotypes between healthy human individuals. The repertoire was sequenced with immunoSEQ multiplex PCR; TCRdb's copy has only in-frame clones and lacks some. The sample has 2 million to 2.5 million clones; approximately 95% are singletons. Sequencing input: naive CD4+ T cells from PBMCs. Receptor source: a man aged 18 to 35 in good health. Some clones in this sample may be carry-over from other donors' samples. CDR3s include the opening cysteine and the closing phenylalanine or tryptophan. Each record gives: D gene, J gene, clone size, V gene, CDR3 protein, CDR3 DNA. A D gene is named only where the DNA matches it firmly. Only some rows state a clone size, as once, few, many or a class for expanded clones.

>-|TRBJ2-7|-|TRBV15
CATSRAGRAREQYF
TGTGCCACCAGCAGAGCTGGCAGGGCGAGGGAGCAGTACTTC
>-|TRBJ2-3|-|TRBV6-1
CASSSTSTDTQYF
TGTGCCAGCAGTTCGACTAGCACAGATACGCAGTATTTT
>TRBD2|TRBJ2-1|-|TRBV28
CASRLAGGEQFF
TGTGCCAGCAGACTAGCGGGAGGGGAGCAGTTCTTC
>-|TRBJ1-5|-|TRBV28
CASRGEFQPQHF
TGTGCCAGCAGGGGAGAGTTTCAGCCCCAGCATTTT
>-|TRBJ1-5|-|TRBV18
CASSPGAQERQHF
TGTGCCAGCTCACCTGGGGCCCAAGAGCGCCAGCATTTT
>-|TRBJ2-1|-|TRBV14
CASSGGYEQFF
TGTGCCAGCAGCGGTGGCTATGAGCAGTTCTTC
>TRBD2|TRBJ2-1|-|TRBV14
CASSRPGNSGRAGNEQFF
TGTGCCAGCAGCCGACCGGGGAATAGCGGGAGGGCCGGGAATGAGCAGTTCTTC
>-|TRBJ2-7|-|TRBV7-9
CASRRDESYEQYF
TGTGCCAGCAGACGGGACGAATCCTACGAGCAGTACTTC
>-|TRBJ2-7|-|TRBV5-1
CASFKTPDAPYEQYF
TGCGCCAGCTTTAAGACACCGGACGCTCCCTACGAGCAGTACTTC
>-|TRBJ2-7|-|TRBV13
CASSRRQFNEQYF
TGTGCCAGCAGCCGACGACAGTTCAACGAGCAGTACTTC
>-|TRBJ2-7|-|TRBV5-4
CASSSRIGLEQYF
TGTGCCAGCAGCTCACGGATTGGGTTAGAGCAGTACTTC
>TRBD2|TRBJ2-1|-|TRBV29-1
CSVEAGASGAFYNEQFF
TGCAGCGTTGAAGCTGGGGCTAGCGGGGCCTTCTACAATGAGCAGTTCTTC
>-|TRBJ2-1|-|TRBV11-2
CASSFVFRTVNNEQFF
TGTGCCAGCAGCTTCGTTTTCCGGACAGTGAACAATGAGCAGTTCTTC
>TRBD1|TRBJ1-1|-|TRBV5-1
CASSPTPGQMNTEAFF
TGCGCCAGCAGCCCGACCCCGGGACAGATGAACACTGAAGCTTTCTTT
>-|TRBJ1-2|-|TRBV9
CASSVAFVGGYGYTF
TGTGCCAGCAGCGTAGCGTTCGTAGGGGGCTATGGCTACACCTTC
>-|TRBJ1-1|-|TRBV28
CASSLDQVLNTEAFF
TGTGCCAGCAGTTTGGATCAGGTCTTGAACACTGAAGCTTTCTTT
>TRBD1|TRBJ1-2|-|TRBV7-8
CASSLALGQGSYGYTF
TGTGCCAGCAGCTTAGCGCTCGGACAGGGGAGCTATGGCTACACCTTC
>-|TRBJ2-5|-|TRBV6-1
CASSGQGRETQYF
TGTGCCAGCAGTGGGCAGGGGCGCGAGACCCAGTACTTC
>TRBD1|TRBJ2-3|-|TRBV5-1
CASSAGRDRVFADTQYF
TGCGCCAGCAGCGCGGGCCGGGACAGGGTATTCGCAGATACGCAGTATTTT
>-|TRBJ2-7|-|TRBV5-1
CASSSGLSGEQYF
TGCGCCAGCAGCTCGGGCCTGAGCGGCGAGCAGTACTTC
>TRBD1|TRBJ1-5|once|TRBV5-5
CASSFGTGGLKPQHF
TGTGCCAGCAGCTTCGGGACAGGCGGGTTGAAGCCCCAGCATTTT
>TRBD2|TRBJ2-1|-|TRBV6-6
CASSPLAGGANEQFF
TGTGCCAGCAGTCCTCTAGCGGGAGGGGCCAATGAGCAGTTCTTC